Following are 22 T cell receptor beta chains from one sample sequenced in a study of beta chain features in type 1 diabetes. Regarding the study as a whole: Type 1 diabetes patients had TCRB CDR3s that were shorter (moderately but significantly so) in all four CD4+ subsets.

The sequenced template was cDNA made from the entire isolated RNA. TCRdb's copy holds only in-frame clones and misses some; the assay was immunoSEQ multiplex PCR. Of about 160,000 clones detected, roughly 60% appear once; the ten largest clones hold about 0.089%. The antigens these receptors bind are not known. What was sequenced was naive CD4+ T cells from blood. The receptor source for this set is a young man with type 1 diabetes.

This clone has more than one count but fewer than ten. V gene TRBV18 combines with J gene TRBJ2-7; D remains ambiguous. The CDR3 length is 14 residues. The V end lost 3 bases, the J end lost 2 bases, and 11 bases lay between the germline ends. Germline assignment: CDR1 KGHSH and CDR2 LQKENI. CDR3 residues: CASSPYGDAYEQYF. CDR3 sequence (DNA): TGTGCCAGCTCACCGTATGGTGACGCCTACGAGCAGTACTTC.

The V gene is TRBV14, the J gene TRBJ2-1, with D unresolved. Trimming stripped 3 bases from V and 7 bases from J, with 16 bases between. This CDR3 region has 15 residues. Germline CDR1 is SGHDN and CDR2 is FVKESK. The CDR3 DNA reads as TGTGCCAGCAGCCACCAGACACGCCGGTGGAATGAGCAGTTCTTC. The encoded protein is CASSHQTRRWNEQFF.

The gene calls are TRBV4-3 and TRBJ2-7; tentatively, D is TRBD1 or TRBD2 (5 bases each). The germline V gene has CDR1 LGHNA and CDR2 YSLEER. Trimming pared 1 base from V and 2 bases from J, leaving 12 bases between. The CDR3 loop spans 15 amino acids. The chain's CDR3 is CASSQARDPAYEQYF. DNA for the CDR3: TGCGCCAGCAGCCAAGCCCGGGACCCAGCCTACGAGCAGTACTTC.

This clone was seen a few times. The chain carries TRBV2 and TRBJ2-5, with unresolved D. V lost 1 base to trimming and J lost 0 bases, with 6 bases between them. This CDR3 region has 14 residues. The germline gives CDR1 SNHLY, CDR2 FYNNEI. This chain's CDR3 is CASSEVVNQETQYF. CDR3 nucleotide sequence: TGTGCCAGCAGTGAAGTTGTTAACCAAGAGACCCAGTACTTC.

This clone was seen a single time. CDR3 residues: CASSLAAFSDEQYF. The CDR3 nucleotides are TGTGCCAGCAGCTTAGCAGCCTTTAGCGACGAGCAGTACTTC. V usage is TRBV11-2 and J usage is TRBJ2-7; D is perhaps TRBD2 (5 bases). The V and J ends lost 1 base and 5 bases respectively, with 12 bases between them. This CDR3 has 14 residues. From germline, CDR1 is SGHAT and CDR2 FQNNGV.

This clone was seen a few times. The chain couples TRBV27 to TRBJ1-1, with D maybe TRBD1 (5 bases). The germline gives CDR1 MNHEY, CDR2 SMNVEV (reference sequence). The length of the CDR3 is 16 residues. V dropped 2 bases and J dropped 0 bases, with 13 bases sitting between them. This CDR3 is CASSLSRGQLNTEAFF. CDR3 DNA: TGTGCCAGCAGTTTAAGTAGGGGTCAGTTGAACACTGAAGCTTTCTTT.

The genes are TRBV7-2 and TRBJ2-3; D not certain. The CDR3 runs 13 residues. The V end was cut by 5 bases, the J end by 3 bases, with 9 bases between. Germline V gene sequence: CDR1 SGHTA, CDR2 FQGNSA. The CDR3 spells CASSAVGTDTQYF. Written as DNA, the CDR3 is TGTGCCAGCAGCGCGGTGGGTACAGATACGCAGTATTTT.

The chain couples TRBV18 to TRBJ1-1; 7 bases line up with TRBD1. The CDR3 covers 17 residues. The J segment lost 2 bases and the V segment lost 6 bases, leaving 15 bases of the junction unmatched. Per the germline V gene, CDR1 is KGHSH and CDR2 is LQKENI. The CDR3 loop is CASSTLTGTDHNTEAFF. As DNA, the CDR3 is TGTGCCAGCTCGACCCTCACCGGGACAGACCACAACACTGAAGCTTTCTTT.

The V and J genes are TRBV29-1 and TRBJ2-4; 7 positions match TRBD2. Per the germline V gene, CDR1 is SQVTM and CDR2 is ANQGSEA. Losses at the gene ends were 6 bases for V and 0 bases for J; bases not matched to a gene: 8. This CDR3 has 15 residues. In DNA, the CDR3 is TGCAGCGTGGGTGGAGGGACTACAGCCAAAAACATTCAGTACTTC. Protein product: CSVGGGTTAKNIQYF.

V usage is TRBV5-4 and J usage is TRBJ1-1; TRBD1 is a possible D gene (5 bases). Germline V gene sequence: CDR1 SGHNT, CDR2 YYREEE (reference sequence). V was shortened by 5 bases and J by 1 base, with 12 bases between the two germline ends. The CDR3 totals 14 residues. DNA for the CDR3: TGTGCCAGCAGGTCTTGGGACCAGAACACTGAAGCTTTCTTT. Amino acids: CASRSWDQNTEAFF.

This clone was seen a few times. This chain joins TRBV2 and TRBJ2-1; 7 nucleotides align to TRBD2. V gave up 6 bases and J gave up 4 bases; unmatched junction bases: 6. CDR1 and CDR2 from the germline V gene are SNHLY and FYNNEI. This CDR3 spans 14 amino acids. The CDR3 protein is CASRPQRGYNEQFF. CDR3 in DNA: TGTGCCAGCAGACCCCAGCGGGGTTACAATGAGCAGTTCTTC.

The chain links TRBV30 to TRBJ2-5; 12 nucleotides line up with TRBD1. V shed 2 bases and J 5 bases; nucleotides not matched to a gene: 6. The CDR3 has 15 residues. The germline CDR1 and CDR2 sequences are GTSNPN and SVGIG (reference sequence). CDR3 DNA sequence: TGTGCCTGGAGTTCGGGACAGGGGGCGAGGGAGACCCAGTACTTC. Translated, it gives CAWSSGQGARETQYF.

V gene TRBV28 combines with J gene TRBJ2-7, with D maybe TRBD1 (7 bases). Germline loops: CDR1 MDHEN, CDR2 SYDVKM. CDR3 size: 13 residues. V shed 6 bases and J shed 6 bases, with 15 bases lying between them. The CDR3 here is CASRKTGTGEQYF. The CDR3 nucleotides read TGTGCCAGCAGGAAGACAGGGACTGGCGAGCAGTACTTC.

This clone was observed once. The V call is TRBV25-1, the J call TRBJ2-5; D is uncertain. The CDR3 contains 14 residues. Between the trimmed V and J ends, which lost 3 bases and 3 bases, there was a span of 11 bases. Germline CDR1 is MGHDK and CDR2 is SYGVNS. The CDR3 protein is CASSDPRAEETQYF. For the CDR3, the DNA is TGTGCCAGCAGTGACCCAAGGGCAGAAGAGACCCAGTACTTC.

The chain recombines TRBV23-1 with TRBJ1-2, with no clear D. TRBV23-1 carries the ORF label, with uncertain function. This CDR3 has 14 residues. Trimming stripped 4 bases from V and 9 bases from J, with 18 bases between. This CDR3 is CASSPLAGRSSYTF. CDR3 DNA sequence: TGCGCCAGCAGTCCACTAGCGGGAAGGTCCAGCTACACCTTC.

This clone came up a few times. The V and J genes are TRBV18 and TRBJ2-3; D gene uncertain. The length of the CDR3 is 13 residues. V was cut by 6 bases and J by 0 bases, with 7 bases left in between. Germline assignment: CDR1 KGHSH and CDR2 LQKENI. CDR3 region: CASSQSSTDTQYF. In DNA form, the CDR3 reads TGTGCCAGCTCCCAATCAAGCACAGATACGCAGTATTTT.

The chain uses TRBV18 and TRBJ2-3, with D hard to call. The V and J ends lost 5 bases and 5 bases respectively, with 5 bases between them. Per germline, CDR1 KGHSH and CDR2 LQKENI. This CDR3 comprises 11 residues. In DNA, the CDR3 is TGTGCCAGCTCAAGTGAAGATACGCAGTATTTT. Protein sequence: CASSSEDTQYF. Using reference TRBV18 and TRBJ2-3 for the parts outside the CDR3, the full variable domain is NAGVMQNPRHLVRRRGQEARLRCSPMKGHSHVYWYRQLPEEGLKFMVYLQKENIIDESGMPKERFSAEFPKEGPSILRIQQVVRGDSAAYFCASSSEDTQYFGPGTRLTVL.

V and J are TRBV29-1 and TRBJ2-7; D may be TRBD1 (6 bases). Trimming pared 4 bases from V and 2 bases from J, leaving 15 bases between. The germline V gene encodes CDR1 SQVTM and CDR2 ANQGSEA. CDR3 size: 14 residues. Here the CDR3 DNA reads TGCAGCGTTGGGGTCAAAGGACAGCCCTACGAGCAGTACTTC. It yields the protein CSVGVKGQPYEQYF.

This rearrangement joins TRBV7-2 to TRBJ2-5, with D possibly being TRBD2 (5 bases). Trimming left V 6 bases short and J 2 bases short, with 10 bases between. Germline V gives CDR1 SGHTA, CDR2 FQGNSA. The CDR3 has 13 amino acids. The chain's CDR3 is CASSPSGQETQYF. The CDR3 DNA is TGTGCCAGCAGTCCCTCGGGACAAGAGACCCAGTACTTC.

This clone turned up a few times. The chain joins TRBV11-2 to TRBJ2-7, with D perhaps matching TRBD2 (5 bases). V was cut by 6 bases and J by 0 bases, with 12 bases left in between. This CDR3 region has 14 residues. Germline V CDR1 and CDR2: SGHAT, FQNNGV. The CDR3 sequence is CASSGLSSSYEQYF. In DNA form, the CDR3 reads TGTGCCAGCAGTGGACTTTCCAGCTCCTACGAGCAGTACTTC.

V is TRBV2 and J is TRBJ1-6; D call uncertain. The CDR3 contains 16 residues. Germline CDR1 reads SNHLY; CDR2 reads FYNNEI. The germline V and J ends were trimmed by 2 bases and 5 bases, with 13 bases remaining between them. CDR3 residues: CASSETLSDDNSPLHF. The DNA for the CDR3 is TGTGCCAGCAGTGAAACGTTGTCAGATGATAATTCACCCCTCCACTTT.

V is TRBV5-1 and J is TRBJ2-5; D remains ambiguous. Trimming cost V 0 bases and J 4 bases, with 7 bases left between them. This CDR3 region has 13 residues. Looked up from germline, CDR1 is SGHRS and CDR2 is YFSETQ. CDR3 DNA: TGCGCCAGCAGCTTGGATGTCGGAGAGACCCAGTACTTC. Translated: CASSLDVGETQYF.